The table lists the clone carrying this T cell receptor beta chain with a few counts. Antigen unknown. The data stem from a study of brain T cells in children with intractable seizures. This CDR3 is 15 amino acids long. CDR1 is ENHRY, CDR2 SYGVKD, per germline. V dropped 4 bases and J dropped 5; count of bases not matched to a gene: 7. The sequenced cases were selected for having the highest brain T cell transcript signatures. Repertoires were generated with immunoSEQ multiplex PCR, while TCRdb's copy carries only in-frame clones and drops some. This table has 65,000 to 85,000 clones, approximately 94% appearing once. Whole-study findings and limits: Patients' HCMV serostatus was unknown; virus specificity rests on CDR3 similarity alone. Absence of clones before surgery may stem from lower sequencing depth.

This TCR was recovered from a boy younger than two with tuberous sclerosis and intractable seizures. The source material was peripheral blood, sampled at surgery. The chain carries TRBV10-3 and TRBJ1-5, with TRBD1 matching 8 bases. Written as DNA, the CDR3 is TGTGCCATCAGTGCGTGGACAGGGAGGCATCAGCCCCAGCATTTT. This translates into CAISAWTGRHQPQHF.